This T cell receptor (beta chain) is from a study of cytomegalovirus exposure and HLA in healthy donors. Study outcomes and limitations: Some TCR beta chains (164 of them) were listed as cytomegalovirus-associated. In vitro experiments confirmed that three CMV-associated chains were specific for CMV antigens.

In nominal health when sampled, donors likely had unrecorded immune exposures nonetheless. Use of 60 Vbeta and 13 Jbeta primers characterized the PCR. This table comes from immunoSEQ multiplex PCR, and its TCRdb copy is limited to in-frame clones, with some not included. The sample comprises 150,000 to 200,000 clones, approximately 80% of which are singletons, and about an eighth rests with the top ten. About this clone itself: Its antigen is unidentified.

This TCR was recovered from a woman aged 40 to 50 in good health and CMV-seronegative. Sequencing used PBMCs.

The DNA for the CDR3 is TGTGCCAGCAGTCCACAGATTAATAGCAATCAGCCCCAGCATTTT. Its translation: CASSPQINSNQPQHF. V and J are TRBV27 and TRBJ1-5; D gene ambiguous. CDR3 length: 15 amino acids. Per germline, CDR1 MNHEY and CDR2 SMNVEV (reference sequence). Trimming removed 5 bases from V and 0 bases from J, with 11 bases in between.